A single sample gave rise to the 5 T cell receptor beta chains below, sequenced in a study of CD8+ T cells in alopecia areata. RNA extraction was followed by reverse transcription into cDNA, which acted as the sequencing template. Profiled with immunoSEQ multiplex PCR; TCRdb holds only in-frame clones, not every one. Seen here are 150,000 to 200,000 clones, about 60% observed once, and the top ten hold roughly 13%. The treatment denotes: oral pan-JAK inhibitor, 5-10 mg twice daily. This material consisted of CD8+ T cells sorted from blood, taken at week 24, from a patient treated with tofacitinib. The receptors stem from a human donor with alopecia areata.

A few counts support this clone. The chain couples TRBV29-1 to TRBJ2-2, with 9 bases lining up with TRBD2. Germline trimming cut 4 bases from V and 1 base from J; bases unmatched to any gene: 4. This CDR3 region has 15 residues. Per the germline V gene, CDR1 is SQVTM and CDR2 is ANQGSEA. The CDR3 reads CSVGSGGMNTGELFF. CDR3 coding DNA: TGCAGCGTTGGAAGCGGGGGGATGAACACCGGGGAGCTGTTTTTT.

V usage is TRBV4-1 and J usage is TRBJ2-7; D is undetermined. This CDR3 contains 17 residues. Trimming took off 1 base at V and 2 bases at J, with 18 bases between the two ends. Germline V CDR1 and CDR2: MGHRA, YSYEKL. CDR3 region: CASSQGAIGLNPYEQYF. CDR3 nucleotide sequence: TGCGCCAGCAGCCAAGGAGCTATAGGCCTGAACCCCTACGAGCAGTACTTC.

There are a few counts of this clone. V and J are TRBV29-1 and TRBJ1-1; no clear D gene. The CDR3 contains 11 residues. Trimming stripped 7 bases from V and 6 bases from J, with 12 bases between. Germline CDR1 and CDR2: SQVTM and ANQGSEA. CDR3 bases: TGCAGCGACAAGAGGTACCCTGAAGCTTTCTTT. Protein product: CSDKRYPEAFF.

V is TRBV10-3 and J is TRBJ1-2; D is unresolved. The V gene lost 0 bases and the J gene lost 7 bases, with 18 bases spanning the gap. Per the germline V gene, CDR1 is ENHRY and CDR2 is SYGVKD. The CDR3 runs 16 residues. CDR3 protein: CAISESTVTDPSGYTF. The CDR3 region has the DNA TGTGCCATCAGTGAGTCAACGGTGACGGATCCAAGTGGCTACACCTTC.

The chain links TRBV5-1 to TRBJ2-7; no definite D call. V lost 1 base and J lost 4, with 15 bases in between. Germline CDR1 is SGHRS and CDR2 is YFSETQ. The length of the CDR3 is 15 residues. The CDR3 loop reads CASSLTWGLGYEQYF. The CDR3 region has the DNA TGCGCCAGCAGCTTGACTTGGGGTTTGGGATACGAGCAGTACTTC. Supplemented by reference TRBV5-1 and TRBJ2-7, the full variable domain reads KAGVTQTPRYLIKTRGQQVTLSCSPISGHRSVSWYQQTPGQGLQFLFEYFSETQRNKGNFPGRFSGRQFSNSRSEMNVSTLELGDSALYLCASSLTWGLGYEQYFGPGTRLTVT.